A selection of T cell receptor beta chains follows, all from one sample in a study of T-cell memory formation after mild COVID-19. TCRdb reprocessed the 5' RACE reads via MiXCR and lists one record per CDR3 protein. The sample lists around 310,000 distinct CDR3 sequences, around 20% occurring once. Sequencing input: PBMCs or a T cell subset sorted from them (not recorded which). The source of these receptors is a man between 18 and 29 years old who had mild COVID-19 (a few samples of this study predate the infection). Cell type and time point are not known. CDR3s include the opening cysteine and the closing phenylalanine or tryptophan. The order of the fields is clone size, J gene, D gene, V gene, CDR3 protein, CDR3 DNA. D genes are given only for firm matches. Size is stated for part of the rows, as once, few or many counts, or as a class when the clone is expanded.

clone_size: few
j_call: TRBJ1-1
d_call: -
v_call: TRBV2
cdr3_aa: CASSAEGSTEAFF
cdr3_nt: TGTGCCAGCAGTGCCGAGGGGAGCACTGAAGCTTTCTTT

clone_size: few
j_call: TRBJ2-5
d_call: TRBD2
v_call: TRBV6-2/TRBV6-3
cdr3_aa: CASSAREKTQYF
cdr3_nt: TGTGCCAGCAGTGCGCGGGAGAAGACCCAGTACTTC

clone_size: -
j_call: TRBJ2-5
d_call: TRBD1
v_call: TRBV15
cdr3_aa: CATSQTGGPETQYF
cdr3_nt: TGTGCCACCTCCCAGACAGGGGGGCCGGAGACCCAGTACTTC

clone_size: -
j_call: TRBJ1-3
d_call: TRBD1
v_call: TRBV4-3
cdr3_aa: CASSQGTGWNTIYF
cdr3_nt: TGCGCCAGCAGCCAGGGGACAGGGTGGAACACCATATATTTT

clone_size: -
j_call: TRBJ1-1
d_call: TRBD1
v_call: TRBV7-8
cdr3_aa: CASSLNRGLITEAFF
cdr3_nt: TGTGCCAGCAGCCTCAACAGGGGGCTGATTACTGAAGCTTTCTTT

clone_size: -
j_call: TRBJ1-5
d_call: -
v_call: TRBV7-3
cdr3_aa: CASSQHLGQPQHF
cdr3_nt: TGTGCCAGCAGCCAACACCTGGGTCAGCCCCAGCATTTT

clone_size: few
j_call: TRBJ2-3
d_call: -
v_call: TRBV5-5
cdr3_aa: CASSTGLDNTDTQYF
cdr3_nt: TGTGCCAGCAGCACGGGACTGGATAACACAGATACGCAGTATTTT

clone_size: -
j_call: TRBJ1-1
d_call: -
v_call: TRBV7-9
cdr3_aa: CASSLGRTRDTEAFF
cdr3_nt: TGTGCCAGCAGCCTCGGACGGACAAGGGACACTGAAGCTTTCTTT

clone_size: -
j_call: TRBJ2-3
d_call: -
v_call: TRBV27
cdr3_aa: CASSPRDIYTDTQYF
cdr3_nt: TGTGCCAGCAGTCCCCGGGACATATACACAGATACGCAGTATTTT

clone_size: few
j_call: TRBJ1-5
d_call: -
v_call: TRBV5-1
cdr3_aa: CASSLGTYENQPQHF
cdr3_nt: TGCGCCAGCAGCTTGGGGACGTACGAGAATCAGCCCCAGCATTTT

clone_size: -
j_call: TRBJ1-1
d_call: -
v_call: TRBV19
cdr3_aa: CASSIERGGPVTEAFF
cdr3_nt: TGTGCCAGTAGTATTGAGAGGGGAGGACCAGTCACTGAAGCTTTCTTT

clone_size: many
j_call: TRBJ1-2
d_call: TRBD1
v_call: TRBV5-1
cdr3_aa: CASSLEGTGFLGDGYTF
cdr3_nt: TGCGCCAGCAGCTTGGAGGGGACAGGGTTCCTCGGGGATGGCTACACCTTC

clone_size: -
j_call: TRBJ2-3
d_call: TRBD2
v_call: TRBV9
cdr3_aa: CASSVGERESTDTQYF
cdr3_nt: TGTGCCAGCAGCGTAGGAGAGCGGGAGAGCACAGATACGCAGTATTTT

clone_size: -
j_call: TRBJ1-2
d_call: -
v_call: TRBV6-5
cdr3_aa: CASSDPETYGYTF
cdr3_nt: TGTGCCAGCAGTGATCCCGAAACCTATGGCTACACCTTC

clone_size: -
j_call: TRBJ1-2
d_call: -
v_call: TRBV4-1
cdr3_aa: CASSQSPGLDYGYTF
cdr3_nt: TGCGCCAGCAGCCAAAGTCCAGGGCTGGACTATGGCTACACCTTC

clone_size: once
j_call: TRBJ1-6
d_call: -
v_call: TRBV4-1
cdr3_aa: CASSQVWRNSPLHF
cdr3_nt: TGCGCCAGCAGCCAAGTTTGGAGGAATTCACCCCTCCACTTT